These T cell receptor beta chains were read from a single sample in a study of blood T cell repertoires in COVID-19. TCRdb's table, derived via immunoSEQ multiplex PCR, lists solely in-frame clones and lacks some. The table lists some 250,000 clones, 89% of them singletons. Material for sequencing was PBMCs or T cells enriched from blood (not recorded which). These receptors came from a woman in her 30s with acute COVID-19. The CDR3 runs from the conserved cysteine through the conserved F or W. Fields, in order: V gene, CDR3 length, clone size, D gene, J gene, CDR3 DNA, CDR3 protein. A D gene is named only where the DNA matches it firmly. The size of a clone is reported for some rows only, either as once, few or many, or as a class for expanded clones.

>TRBV4-3|18|.|TRBD1|TRBJ2-3
TGCGCCAGCAGCCTCAGACACCGCAGGGACAGTGGCACAGATACGCAGTATTTT
CASSLRHRRDSGTDTQYF
>TRBV18|14|.|.|TRBJ1-5
TGTGCCAGCTCCGGAGGGCAGGGAAATCAGCCCCAGCATTTT
CASSGGQGNQPQHF
>TRBV15|14|.|TRBD1|TRBJ1-2
TGTGCCACCAGCAGAGAGAACAGGGGGGATGGCTACACCTTC
CATSRENRGDGYTF
>TRBV5-5|15|.|TRBD1|TRBJ2-7
TGTGCCAGCAGCTTGGTCCGGGGACAGGGCTACGAGCAGTACTTC
CASSLVRGQGYEQYF
>TRBV29-1|18|.|TRBD1|TRBJ2-7
TGCAGCGTTGAAAGGCGCAAAGACAGGGAGTGGGATCTCTACGAGCAGTACTTC
CSVERRKDREWDLYEQYF
>TRBV6-2/TRBV6-3|16|.|TRBD1|TRBJ2-2
TGTGCCAGCAGTTACACCCGGACAGGGATGGCCGGGGAGCTGTTTTTT
CASSYTRTGMAGELFF
>TRBV6-1|16|.|TRBD1|TRBJ1-2
TGTGCCAGCAGTGAAGTTGGGACAGGTGGGGGGTATGGCTACACCTTC
CASSEVGTGGGYGYTF
>TRBV28|14|.|TRBD1|TRBJ1-5
TGTGCCAGCAGTCCCGGGACAGATAATCAGCCCCAGCATTTT
CASSPGTDNQPQHF
>TRBV6-5|15|.|.|TRBJ2-7
TGTGCCAGCAGTTCCCTCTCGAAGCGGGCCTACGAGCAGTACTTC
CASSSLSKRAYEQYF
>TRBV19|17|.|.|TRBJ1-2
TGTGCCAGTAGTATAGACGGTCTTATAGATTTTCGCTATGGCTACACCTTC
CASSIDGLIDFRYGYTF
>TRBV19|12|.|.|TRBJ2-1
TGTGCCAGTAGTATAGTCCAGGGGTCGCAGTTCTTC
CASSIVQGSQFF
>TRBV9|15|many|TRBD1|TRBJ2-7
TGTGCCAGCAGCGTAGTGGGACAGGGGGCTGACGAGCAGTACTTC
CASSVVGQGADEQYF
>TRBV6-6|15|.|.|TRBJ2-2
TGTGCCAGCAGCCGGACTCTCCCGGGGACCGGGGAGCTGTTTTTT
CASSRTLPGTGELFF
>TRBV7-9|15|.|.|TRBJ1-4
TGTGCCAGCAGCTCCAACACAGGGAGGGGTGAAAAACTGTTTTTT
CASSSNTGRGEKLFF
>TRBV5-4|15|.|.|TRBJ1-4
TGTGCCAGCAGCTGGCCCGGGGATCGTGGTGAAAAACTGTTTTTT
CASSWPGDRGEKLFF
>TRBV7-9|11|.|.|TRBJ2-3
TGTGCCAGCAGCTTACAAGATACGCAGTATTTT
CASSLQDTQYF
>TRBV5-1|14|.|TRBD1|TRBJ2-7
TGCGCCAGCAGCTTGGTCCCAGGGGGCGACGAGCAGTACTTC
CASSLVPGGDEQYF
>TRBV11-2|15|once|TRBD1|TRBJ2-7
TGTGCCAGCAGCTTAGTAGGGACAGAGTTCTACGAGCAGTACTTC
CASSLVGTEFYEQYF